What follows are 17 T cell receptor beta chains derived from one specimen sequenced in a study of blood T cell repertoires in COVID-19. Using immunoSEQ multiplex PCR, the repertoire was profiled, and TCRdb retains in-frame clones only, with some absent. The sample gives more than 65,000 clones, roughly 80% of which show up once; around 9.6% is in the top ten. Material: peripheral blood. These receptors were collected from a woman older than 75 with acute or convalescent COVID-19.

V is TRBV7-9 and J is TRBJ2-1; 10 bases line up with TRBD2. The germline V gene has CDR1 SEHNR and CDR2 FQNEAQ (reference sequence). V lost 6 bases to trimming and J lost 4 bases; unmatched junction nucleotides: 12. This CDR3 region has 17 residues. CDR3 nucleotides: TGTGCCAGCAGTTCCGAACTAGCGGGGACCCTTTACAATGAGCAGTTCTTC. Its protein is CASSSELAGTLYNEQFF.

This clone was observed a handful of times. V gene TRBV6-5 combines with J gene TRBJ2-3; 9 positions agree with TRBD2. The CDR3 spans 15 residues. Germline CDR1 and CDR2: MNHEY and SVGAGI. After removal of 10 bases from V and 3 bases from J, the junction contained 11 bases not matched to a gene. CDR3 coding DNA: TGTGCCACCCAGACGGCGGGGGGGAGAACAGATACGCAGTATTTT. It is translated as CATQTAGGRTDTQYF.

The DNA of the CDR3 is TGCGCCAGCAGCCGTCGACAGAACACTGAAGCTTTCTTT. It translates to CASSRRQNTEAFF. This chain connects TRBV4-1 to TRBJ1-1; D remains ambiguous. With 4 bases removed from V and 1 base from J, the gap between germline ends came to 7 bases. The CDR3 is 13 amino acids. The germline V gene has CDR1 MGHRA and CDR2 YSYEKL.

The rearrangement joins TRBV12-3 or TRBV12-4 to TRBJ2-3; D may be TRBD2 (6 bases). The CDR3 contains 13 residues. Trimming removed 5 bases at V and 6 bases at J, with 12 bases between. The CDR3 region is CASSVGGRDTQYF. The CDR3 region has the DNA TGTGCCAGCAGTGTTGGAGGGAGGGATACGCAGTATTTT.

This chain joins TRBV9 and TRBJ1-2, with D unresolved. V shed 3 bases and J shed 10 bases, with 16 bases lying between them. The germline V gene has CDR1 SGDLS and CDR2 YYNGEE. The CDR3 extends over 13 amino acids. The CDR3 is CASSESPLIIYTF. The CDR3 nucleotides are TGTGCCAGCAGCGAATCCCCACTGATAATCTACACCTTC.

The gene calls are TRBV19 and TRBJ2-1, with 10 nucleotides matching TRBD1. This CDR3 has 16 amino acids. CDR1 is LNHDA and CDR2 is SQIVND in the germline V gene (reference sequence). J gave up 10 bases and V 8 bases, and 17 bases lay outside the gene matches. CDR3 in amino acids: CASSGARDRGSDEQFF. CDR3 sequence (DNA): TGTGCCAGTTCAGGGGCGCGGGACAGGGGATCTGACGAGCAGTTCTTC.

The rearrangement links TRBV27 to TRBJ1-4, with 9 bases identical to TRBD1. CDR1 and CDR2 from the germline V gene are MNHEY and SMNVEV (reference sequence). The ends lost 6 bases at V and 6 bases at J; junction bases unmatched: 2. The CDR3 length is 13 residues. CDR3 sequence: CASSWTGDEKLFF. Here the CDR3 DNA reads TGTGCCAGCAGCTGGACAGGGGATGAAAAACTGTTTTTT.

The chain combines TRBV20-1 with TRBJ2-5, with TRBD2 matching over 7 bases. CDR3 size: 16 residues. Germline assignment: CDR1 DFQATT and CDR2 SNEGSKA (reference sequence). J lost 1 base, V lost 3 bases, and 11 bases had no gene match. CDR3 protein: CSASANTGTTQETQYF. The CDR3 nucleotides are TGCAGTGCTAGTGCGAATACCGGGACTACCCAAGAGACCCAGTACTTC.

The chain has TRBV7-6 and TRBJ1-3; tentative D call: TRBD1 (5 bases). CDR1 and CDR2 from the germline V gene are SGHVS and FNYEAQ. This CDR3 region has 17 residues. Trimming took off 1 base at V and 0 bases at J, with 13 bases between the two ends. The CDR3 region has the DNA TGTGCCAGCAGCTTAGACGCAGGGCTCCCCTCTGGAAACACCATATATTTT. Its protein is CASSLDAGLPSGNTIYF.

In this sample, this clone turned up a few times. The rearrangement joins TRBV7-9 to TRBJ2-7, with D possibly TRBD2 on 5 matching bases. The CDR3 consists of 14 residues. Trimming removed 1 base from V and 5 bases from J, with 12 bases in between. The V gene's germline CDR1 is SEHNR and CDR2 FQNEAQ (reference sequence). DNA of the CDR3: TGTGCCAGCAGCTTAGAAAGGGCCGGGGACGAGCAGTACTTC. Its translation is CASSLERAGDEQYF.

The CDR3 DNA follows: TGTGCCAGCAGCCCCTGGGGAGCCTACGAGCAGTACTTC. Protein: CASSPWGAYEQYF. This sequence joins TRBV11-2 and TRBJ2-7, with a weak D call TRBD2 (5 bases). CDR3 length: 13 amino acids. V lost 5 bases to trimming and J lost 2 bases, with 10 bases between them. The germline V gene encodes CDR1 SGHAT and CDR2 FQNNGV.

For the CDR3, the DNA is TGTGCCAGCAGCCCCTTGCAGGGAAAGACTGAAGCTTTCTTT. As protein: CASSPLQGKTEAFF. The chain has TRBV9 and TRBJ1-1, with D perhaps matching TRBD1 (5 bases). Looked up from germline, CDR1 is SGDLS and CDR2 is YYNGEE. Trimming stripped 4 bases from V and 5 bases from J, with 15 bases between. The CDR3 is 14 amino acids.

This clone was found once. CDR3: CASSFGTTNTGELFF. The DNA of the CDR3 is TGTGCCAGCAGCTTCGGGACTACAAACACCGGGGAGCTGTTTTTT. The J gene is TRBJ2-2, the V gene TRBV7-9; 7 bases are shared with TRBD2. The germline CDR1 and CDR2 sequences are SEHNR and FQNEAQ (reference sequence). The CDR3 covers 15 residues. The V segment lost 3 bases and the J segment 2 bases; nucleotides outside the gene matches: 3.

The rearrangement joins TRBV19 to TRBJ1-2; TRBD1 matches 7 bases. Germline trimming cut 1 base from V and 4 bases from J; bases unmatched to any gene: 3. This CDR3 comprises 14 residues. Germline V gene data show CDR1 as LNHDA and CDR2 as SQIVND (reference sequence). Written as DNA, the CDR3 is TGTGCCAGTAGTATAGGGGGACAGAGCTATGGCTACACCTTC. As protein: CASSIGGQSYGYTF.

The chain links TRBV18 to TRBJ2-3; the D is unclear. Trimming took 4 bases from V and 0 from J, leaving 5 bases between them. The CDR3 is 13 amino acids. Germline lookup yields CDR1 KGHSH and CDR2 LQKENI. Here the CDR3 DNA reads TGTGCCAGCTCACGTATCAGCACAGATACGCAGTATTTT. Translating gives CASSRISTDTQYF.

The chain joins TRBV2 to TRBJ2-7, with D uncertain. Germline CDR1 SNHLY, CDR2 FYNNEI. V was cut by 6 bases and J by 0 bases, with 6 bases left in between. CDR3 length equals 12 residues. CDR3 bases: TGTGCCAGCAGAACTGACTCCTACGAGCAGTACTTC. Protein sequence: CASRTDSYEQYF.

Of note for this clone: One junction end does not reproduce the germline sequence, and a read error may be involved. The genes are TRBV19 and TRBJ1-5; 7 nucleotides align to TRBD1. Germline CDR1 and CDR2: LNHDA and SQIVND (reference sequence). The CDR3 is made up of 16 amino acids. CDR3 loop: CASSAQPRDSTQPQHF. The CDR3 DNA reads as TGTGCCAGTAGTGCCCAGCCACGGGACAGCACTCAGCCCCAGCATTTT.